This T cell receptor (beta chain) is from a study of T cells in Graves' hyperthyroidism and ophthalmopathy. This clonotype came up a few times. Amplification targeted TCR beta CDR3 regions from RNA transcripts. When the TCR CDR3 underwent first-round RT-PCR, the HTBI primer set was used. Using its own MiXCR run on the multiplex PCR reads, TCRdb lists one record per CDR3 protein. The table records about 400,000 distinct CDR3 sequences, around 14% of them present only once. From germline, CDR1 is MNHNS and CDR2 SASEGT. This CDR3 is 15 amino acids long. V lost 4 bases, J lost 2 bases, and 2 bases stayed unmatched.

Sequencing was performed on blood. V gene TRBV6-1 combines with J gene TRBJ2-6, with 7 bases aligning to TRBD2. The TCR comes from a woman aged 18-29 years with Graves' hyperthyroidism. The CDR3 bases are TGTGCCAGCAGTGTCGGACTAGCTGGGGCCAACGTCCTGACTTTC. Translation: CASSVGLAGANVLTF.